These T cell receptor beta chains were read from a single sample in a study of shared clonotypes between healthy human individuals. TCRdb's table, derived via immunoSEQ multiplex PCR, lists solely in-frame clones and lacks some. The sample shows hundreds of thousands of clones, over 60% of them seen only once. Sequencing was performed on PBMCs. These receptors were collected from a woman aged 40 to 55 in good health. Some clones in this sample may be carry-over from other donors' samples. Both conserved end residues are part of each CDR3. The order of the fields is D gene, V gene, clone size, J gene, CDR3 DNA, CDR3 protein. A D gene is named only where the DNA matches it firmly. Size tells how often a clone was seen (once, few, many) or the class of an expanded clone, and some rows leave it out.

d_call: -
v_call: TRBV19
clone_size: -
j_call: TRBJ2-3
cdr3_nt: TGTGCCAGTAGTATCGGTGGCAGCCGCACAGATACGCAGTATTTT
cdr3_aa: CASSIGGSRTDTQYF

d_call: -
v_call: TRBV4-1
clone_size: -
j_call: TRBJ2-7
cdr3_nt: TGCGCCAGCTCTCCAGGGGGGGCTAGCCGGACCTTCGAGCAGTACTTC
cdr3_aa: CASSPGGASRTFEQYF

d_call: -
v_call: TRBV18
clone_size: -
j_call: TRBJ1-1
cdr3_nt: TGTGCCAGCTCACCTTCCAGGGTACCCACTGAAGCTTTCTTT
cdr3_aa: CASSPSRVPTEAFF

d_call: TRBD2
v_call: TRBV18
clone_size: -
j_call: TRBJ2-2
cdr3_nt: TGTGCCAGCTCATCCGGACTAGTTGGGACCGGGGAGCTGTTTTTT
cdr3_aa: CASSSGLVGTGELFF

d_call: TRBD1
v_call: TRBV5-1
clone_size: -
j_call: TRBJ1-1
cdr3_nt: TGCGCCAGCAGCTTGGCACAGGGGACTGAAGCTTTCTTT
cdr3_aa: CASSLAQGTEAFF

d_call: -
v_call: TRBV2
clone_size: -
j_call: TRBJ1-1
cdr3_nt: TGTGCCAGCAGCGCCACTCAGGTTGGTGCTTTCTTT
cdr3_aa: CASSATQVGAFF

d_call: -
v_call: TRBV30
clone_size: -
j_call: TRBJ1-2
cdr3_nt: TGTGCCTGGAGTGTACGGGGCTTCTACACCTTC
cdr3_aa: CAWSVRGFYTF

d_call: -
v_call: TRBV28
clone_size: -
j_call: TRBJ2-1
cdr3_nt: TGTGCCAGCACGTCATTAGCGGCCGTCTCCTACAATGAGCAGTTCTTC
cdr3_aa: CASTSLAAVSYNEQFF

d_call: TRBD1
v_call: TRBV10-3
clone_size: -
j_call: TRBJ1-1
cdr3_nt: TGTGCCATCAGTGAGCGGACAGGGGGCGAGACTGAAGCTTTCTTT
cdr3_aa: CAISERTGGETEAFF

d_call: -
v_call: TRBV7-2
clone_size: -
j_call: TRBJ2-7
cdr3_nt: TGTGCCAGCAGCCCCACCCGTGGGGGCGAGCAGTACTTC
cdr3_aa: CASSPTRGGEQYF

d_call: -
v_call: TRBV7-9
clone_size: few
j_call: TRBJ2-7
cdr3_nt: TGTGCCAGCAGCTTAGATAGGGCCCACGAGCAATACTTC
cdr3_aa: CASSLDRAHEQYF

d_call: -
v_call: TRBV5-5
clone_size: few
j_call: TRBJ1-1
cdr3_nt: TGTGCCAGCAGCTTGAGGGTGGGGAACACTGAAGCTTTCTTT
cdr3_aa: CASSLRVGNTEAFF

d_call: -
v_call: TRBV10-3
clone_size: -
j_call: TRBJ2-1
cdr3_nt: TGTGCCATCAGCCCGGGACTCGAGACAAACAATGAGCAGTTCTTC
cdr3_aa: CAISPGLETNNEQFF

d_call: -
v_call: TRBV7-2
clone_size: -
j_call: TRBJ2-6
cdr3_nt: TGTGCCAGCAGCCCCTCTGGGATGAGGCGCTCTGGGGCCAACGTCCTGACTTTC
cdr3_aa: CASSPSGMRRSGANVLTF

d_call: TRBD2
v_call: TRBV7-2
clone_size: -
j_call: TRBJ2-7
cdr3_nt: TGTGCCAGCAGCTCGGGCGGGAGGGGGCTCGAGCAGTACTTC
cdr3_aa: CASSSGGRGLEQYF